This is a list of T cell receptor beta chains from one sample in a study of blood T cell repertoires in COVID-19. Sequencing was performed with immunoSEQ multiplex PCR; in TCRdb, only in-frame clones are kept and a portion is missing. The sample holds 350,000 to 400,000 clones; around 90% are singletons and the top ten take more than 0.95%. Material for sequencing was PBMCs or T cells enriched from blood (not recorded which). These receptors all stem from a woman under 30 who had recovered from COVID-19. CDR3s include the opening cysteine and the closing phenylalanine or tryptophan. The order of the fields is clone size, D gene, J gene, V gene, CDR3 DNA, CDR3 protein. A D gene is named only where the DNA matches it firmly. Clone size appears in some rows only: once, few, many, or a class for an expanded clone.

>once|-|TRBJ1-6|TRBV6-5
TGTGCCAGCACCCGGGGAAATAATTCACCCCTCCACTTT
CASTRGNNSPLHF
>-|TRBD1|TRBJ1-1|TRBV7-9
TGTGCCAGCAGCTTAAGGGGGCCCTCCCTTAGGACTGAAGCTTTCTTT
CASSLRGPSLRTEAFF
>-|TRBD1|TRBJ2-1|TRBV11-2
TGTGCCAGCAGCTTAGGGGACAGGGAATATCATGAGCAGTTCTTC
CASSLGDREYHEQFF
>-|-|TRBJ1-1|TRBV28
TGTGCCAGCAGCTACCCTTTAACAGGTTTGGAGATAGAAGCTTTCTTT
CASSYPLTGLEIEAFF
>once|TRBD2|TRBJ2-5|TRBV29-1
TGCAGCGTGAGTGGGGGGGGTTCGACCCAGTACTTC
CSVSGGGSTQYF
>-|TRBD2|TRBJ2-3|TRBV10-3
TGTGCCATCAGTGAGATGGCACTAGCGGGCACAGATACGCAGTATTTT
CAISEMALAGTDTQYF
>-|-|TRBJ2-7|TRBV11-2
TGTGCCAGCAGCTTATTCGCGGTTAGCGCCTACGAGCAGTACTTC
CASSLFAVSAYEQYF
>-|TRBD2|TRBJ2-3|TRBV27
TGTGCCAGCAGTCTAAGACTAGCGACAGATACGCAGTATTTT
CASSLRLATDTQYF
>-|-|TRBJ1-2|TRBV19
TGTGCCAGTAGTACCCACGGGGGGCATAACTATGGCTACACCTTC
CASSTHGGHNYGYTF
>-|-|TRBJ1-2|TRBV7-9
TGTGCCAGCAGCCAGACAGTTTCGGGCTATGGCTACACCTTC
CASSQTVSGYGYTF
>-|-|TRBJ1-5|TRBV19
TGTGCCAGTAGCAAAGGGGCGCAGCCCCAGCATTTT
CASSKGAQPQHF
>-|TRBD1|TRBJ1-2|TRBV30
TGTGCCGTAAACAGGGGTAACTATGGCTACACCTTC
CAVNRGNYGYTF
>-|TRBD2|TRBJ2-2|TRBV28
TGTGCCAGCAGGCGTCTAGCGGGGGACACCGGGGAGCTGTTTTTT
CASRRLAGDTGELFF
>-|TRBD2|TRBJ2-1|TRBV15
TGTGCCACCAGCAGAGACCAGCGGGGGGTTGAGCAGTTCTTC
CATSRDQRGVEQFF
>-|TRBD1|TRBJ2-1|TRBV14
TGTGCCAGCAGCCAAGCGACAGGGTCCTACAATGAGCAGTTCTTC
CASSQATGSYNEQFF
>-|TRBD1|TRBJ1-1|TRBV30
TGTGCCTGGATAGGGACAGGCATGAACACTGAAGCTTTCTTT
CAWIGTGMNTEAFF
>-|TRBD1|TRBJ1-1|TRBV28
TGTGCCAGCGGGGACAGGATTTCAGACACTGAAGCTTTCTTT
CASGDRISDTEAFF
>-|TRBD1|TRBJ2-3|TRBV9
TGTGCCAGCAGTGGACCGGGACAGGGAACAGATACGCAGTATTTT
CASSGPGQGTDTQYF
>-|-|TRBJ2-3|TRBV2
TGTGCCAGCAGTGAGTCAGCGCGCACAGATACGCAGTATTTT
CASSESARTDTQYF
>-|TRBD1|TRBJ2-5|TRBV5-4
TGTGCCAGCAGCCCCAACAGGGGTTTGGGACAAGAGACCCAGTACTTC
CASSPNRGLGQETQYF
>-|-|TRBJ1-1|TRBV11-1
TGTGCCAGCAGCTTATCTCGGTTGGAAGCTTTCTTT
CASSLSRLEAFF
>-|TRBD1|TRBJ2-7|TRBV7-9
TGTGCCAGCAGCTTAGTCGCAGGGGGATCCTACTACGAGCAGTACTTC
CASSLVAGGSYYEQYF
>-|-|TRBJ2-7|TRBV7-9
TGTGCCAGCAGCTCTGAGGGGGCCTACGAGCAGTACTTC
CASSSEGAYEQYF
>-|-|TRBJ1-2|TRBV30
TGTGCCTGCCCCGAGGAATACTATGGCTACACCTTC
CACPEEYYGYTF
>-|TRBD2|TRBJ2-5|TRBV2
TGTGCCAGCAGCGGACTAGCGGGGGAGACCCAGTACTTC
CASSGLAGETQYF
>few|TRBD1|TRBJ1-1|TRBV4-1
TGCGCCAGCAGCCACCTTACAGGGGGCACTGAAGCTTTCTTT
CASSHLTGGTEAFF
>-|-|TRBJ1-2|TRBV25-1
TGTGCCAGCAGTGAATTAGGGGTATATGGCTACACCTTC
CASSELGVYGYTF